This T cell receptor (beta chain) was captured in a study of T cell responses to AZD1222 COVID-19 vaccine. CDR1 is ENHRY and CDR2 is SYGVKD in the germline V gene. The ends lost 4 bases at V and 5 bases at J; junction bases unmatched: 14. This CDR3 has 17 amino acids. The table came from immunoSEQ multiplex PCR; TCRdb's copy has only in-frame clones and leaves some out. This sample has 130,000 or so clones, with roughly 85% found just once. The chain joins TRBV10-3 to TRBJ2-3; TRBD1 aligns across 8 bases. This sample comprised peripheral blood, obtained 28 days after the second dose of the MenACWY control vaccine. The clonotype was recovered from an adult who received the MenACWY meningococcal vaccine as a control. As DNA, the CDR3 is TGTGCCATCAGTGGGCGCCCCCAGGGGGCTTTAGAAGATACGCAGTATTTT. This codes for CAISGRPQGALEDTQYF.